This T cell receptor beta chain was captured in a study of blood T cell repertoires in COVID-19. Study at large: The origin of the acute and convalescent COVID-19 samples was the United States, Italy and Spain.

This clone was observed a few times. Original analysis: Estimation of nucleated cell counts was performed using reference gene primer amplification. The protocol was immunoSEQ multiplex PCR, while the TCRdb copy is restricted to in-frame clones and leaves out a portion. The D gene and trimming were derived from the DNA, and the V and J assignments and clone size from that table. The table includes tens of thousands of clones, approximately 89% detected once. CDR1 and CDR2 from the germline V gene are SGHKS and YYEKEE (reference sequence). Trimming took 5 bases from V and 1 from J, leaving 15 bases between them. The CDR3 consists of 15 residues.

The rearrangement uses TRBV5-5 and TRBJ1-1, with no clear D. Sequenced material: peripheral blood. This sequence was found in a woman in her sixties with active COVID-19. CDR3 sequence (DNA): TGTGCCAGCAGTCTATCACAATCAGGGAACACTGAAGCTTTCTTT. Translated, it gives CASSLSQSGNTEAFF.